This T cell receptor (beta chain) was observed in a study of control samples from healthy donors and cancer patients. From germline, CDR1 is MNHNS and CDR2 SASEGT. V lost 3 bases and J lost 4, with 6 bases in between. The length of the CDR3 is 12 residues. The repertoire was sequenced with immunoSEQ multiplex PCR; TCRdb's copy has only in-frame clones and lacks some. The sample has roughly 120,000 clones; about 94% are singletons. The chain carries TRBV6-1 and TRBJ2-5; no definite D call. The sequenced sample was blood. The receptor's source is a man younger than 40 in good health. Written as DNA, the CDR3 is TGTGCCAGCAGTGATCGATTAGAGACCCAGTACTTC. Translating it yields CASSDRLETQYF.